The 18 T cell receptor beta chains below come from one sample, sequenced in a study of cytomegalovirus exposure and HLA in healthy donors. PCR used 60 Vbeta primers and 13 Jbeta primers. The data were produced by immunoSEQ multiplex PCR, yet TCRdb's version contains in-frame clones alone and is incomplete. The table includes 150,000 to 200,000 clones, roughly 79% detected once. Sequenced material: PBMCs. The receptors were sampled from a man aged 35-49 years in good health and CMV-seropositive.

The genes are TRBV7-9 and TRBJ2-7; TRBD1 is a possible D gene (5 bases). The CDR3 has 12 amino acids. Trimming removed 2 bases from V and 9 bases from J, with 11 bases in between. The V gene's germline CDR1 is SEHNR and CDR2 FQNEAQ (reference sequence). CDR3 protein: CASSLLPQGQYF. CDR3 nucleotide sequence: TGTGCCAGCAGCTTATTACCCCAGGGGCAGTACTTC.

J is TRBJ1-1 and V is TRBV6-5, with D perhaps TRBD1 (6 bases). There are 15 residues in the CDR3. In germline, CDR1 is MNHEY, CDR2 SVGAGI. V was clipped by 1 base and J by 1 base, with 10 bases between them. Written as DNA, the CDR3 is TGTGCCAGCAGTTACTTCAGGGGTGGGAACACTGAAGCTTTCTTT. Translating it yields CASSYFRGGNTEAFF.

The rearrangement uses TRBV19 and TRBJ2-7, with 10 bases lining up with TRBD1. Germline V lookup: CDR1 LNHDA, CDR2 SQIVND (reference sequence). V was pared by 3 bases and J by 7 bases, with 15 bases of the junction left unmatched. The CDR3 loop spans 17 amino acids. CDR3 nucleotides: TGTGCCAGTAGTATTTTTCTGTCGACAGGGGGCCGTGGAGAGCAGTACTTC. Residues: CASSIFLSTGGRGEQYF.

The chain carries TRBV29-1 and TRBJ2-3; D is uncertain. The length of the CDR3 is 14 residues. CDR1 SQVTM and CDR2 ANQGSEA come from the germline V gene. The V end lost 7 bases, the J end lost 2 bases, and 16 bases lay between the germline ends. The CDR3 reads CSAKRFSSTDTQYF. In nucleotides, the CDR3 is TGCAGCGCCAAGAGATTTAGTTCCACAGATACGCAGTATTTT.

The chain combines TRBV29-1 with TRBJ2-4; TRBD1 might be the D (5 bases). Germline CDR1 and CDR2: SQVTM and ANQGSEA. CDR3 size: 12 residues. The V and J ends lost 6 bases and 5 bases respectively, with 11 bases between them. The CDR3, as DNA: TGCAGCGTCCTAGGGGCAGAAAACATTCAGTACTTC. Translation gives CSVLGAENIQYF. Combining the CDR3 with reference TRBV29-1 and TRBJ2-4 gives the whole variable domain SAVISQKPSRDICQRGTSLTIQCQVDSQVTMMFWYRQQPGQSLTLIATANQGSEATYESGFVIDKFPISRPNLTFSTLTVSNMSPEDSSIYLCSVLGAENIQYFGAGTRLSVL.

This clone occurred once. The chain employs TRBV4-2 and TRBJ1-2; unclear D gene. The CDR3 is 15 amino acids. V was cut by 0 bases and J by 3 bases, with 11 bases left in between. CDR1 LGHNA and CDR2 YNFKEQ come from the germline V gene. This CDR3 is CASSQDLRVYYGYTF. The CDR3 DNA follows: TGTGCCAGCAGCCAAGATCTGCGGGTCTACTATGGCTACACCTTC.

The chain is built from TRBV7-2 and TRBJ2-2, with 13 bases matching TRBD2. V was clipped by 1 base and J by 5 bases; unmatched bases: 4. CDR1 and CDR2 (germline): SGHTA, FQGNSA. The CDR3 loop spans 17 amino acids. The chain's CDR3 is CASSLDGLAGVTGELFF. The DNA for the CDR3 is TGTGCCAGCAGCTTAGACGGACTAGCGGGAGTTACCGGGGAGCTGTTTTTT.

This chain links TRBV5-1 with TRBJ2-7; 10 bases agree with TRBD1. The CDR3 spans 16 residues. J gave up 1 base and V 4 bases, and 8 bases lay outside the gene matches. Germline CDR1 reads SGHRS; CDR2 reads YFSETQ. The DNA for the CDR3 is TGCGCCAGCAGCCTTGAACCGGGACAGGGGTCCTACGAGCAGTACTTC. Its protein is CASSLEPGQGSYEQYF.

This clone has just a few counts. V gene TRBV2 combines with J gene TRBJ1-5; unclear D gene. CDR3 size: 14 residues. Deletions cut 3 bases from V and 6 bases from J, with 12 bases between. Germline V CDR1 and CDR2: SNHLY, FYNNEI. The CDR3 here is CASSDRTYLQPQHF. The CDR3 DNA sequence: TGTGCCAGCAGTGACAGGACTTATCTTCAGCCCCAGCATTTT.

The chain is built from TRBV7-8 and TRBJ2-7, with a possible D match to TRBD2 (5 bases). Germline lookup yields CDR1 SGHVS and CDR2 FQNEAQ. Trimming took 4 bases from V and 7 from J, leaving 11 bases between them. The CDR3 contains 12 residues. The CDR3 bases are TGTGCCAGCAGCTGGTTATCGGGGGAGCAGTACTTC. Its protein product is CASSWLSGEQYF.

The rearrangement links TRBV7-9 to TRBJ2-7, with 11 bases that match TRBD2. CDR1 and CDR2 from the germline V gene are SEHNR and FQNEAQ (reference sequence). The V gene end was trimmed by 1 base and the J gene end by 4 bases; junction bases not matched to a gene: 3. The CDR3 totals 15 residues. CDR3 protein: CASSLVPSGRYEQYF. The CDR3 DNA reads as TGTGCCAGCAGCTTAGTGCCTAGCGGGAGGTACGAGCAGTACTTC.

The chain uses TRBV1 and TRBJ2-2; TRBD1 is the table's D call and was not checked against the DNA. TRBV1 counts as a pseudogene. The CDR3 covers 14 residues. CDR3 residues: CTSSPARLAGELFF. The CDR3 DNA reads TGCACCAGCAGCCCGGCCAGGTTAGCCGGGGAGCTGTTTTTT.

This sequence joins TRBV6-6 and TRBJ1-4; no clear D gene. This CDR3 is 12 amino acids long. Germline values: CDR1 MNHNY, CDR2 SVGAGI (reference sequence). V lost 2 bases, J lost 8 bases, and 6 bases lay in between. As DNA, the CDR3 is TGTGCCAGCAGTTACCTGGCCGAAAAACTGTTTTTT. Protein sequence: CASSYLAEKLFF.

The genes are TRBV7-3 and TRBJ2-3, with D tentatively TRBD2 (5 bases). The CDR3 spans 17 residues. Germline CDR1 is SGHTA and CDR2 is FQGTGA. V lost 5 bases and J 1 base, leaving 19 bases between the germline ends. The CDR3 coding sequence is TGTGCCAGCAGCCCCAACAGTCTAGCACTTCGCACAGATACGCAGTATTTT. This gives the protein CASSPNSLALRTDTQYF. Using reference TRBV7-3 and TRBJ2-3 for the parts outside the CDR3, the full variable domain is GAGVSQTPSNKVTEKGKYVELRCDPISGHTALYWYRQSLGQGPEFLIYFQGTGAADDSGLPNDRFFAVRPEGSVSTLKIQRTERGDSAVYLCASSPNSLALRTDTQYFGPGTRLTVL.

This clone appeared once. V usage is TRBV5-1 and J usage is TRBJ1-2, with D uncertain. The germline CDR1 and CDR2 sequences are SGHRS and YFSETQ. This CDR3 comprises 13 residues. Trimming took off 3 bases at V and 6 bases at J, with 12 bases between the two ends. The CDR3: CASSSPSFDGYTF. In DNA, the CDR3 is TGCGCCAGCAGCTCCCCGAGTTTCGATGGCTACACCTTC.

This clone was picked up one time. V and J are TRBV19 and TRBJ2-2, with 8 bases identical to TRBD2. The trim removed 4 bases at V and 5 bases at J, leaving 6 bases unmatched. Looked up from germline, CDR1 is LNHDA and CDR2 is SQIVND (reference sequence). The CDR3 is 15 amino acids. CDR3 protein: CASSKSGGGTGELFF. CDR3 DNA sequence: TGTGCCAGTAGTAAGAGCGGGGGAGGGACCGGGGAGCTGTTTTTT.

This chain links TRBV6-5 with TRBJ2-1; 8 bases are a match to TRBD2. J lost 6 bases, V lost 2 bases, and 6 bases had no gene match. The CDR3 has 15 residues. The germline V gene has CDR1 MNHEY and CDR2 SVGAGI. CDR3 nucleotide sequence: TGTGCCAGCAGTTACACGGGAGGGCCCGGCAATGAGCAGTTCTTC. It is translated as CASSYTGGPGNEQFF.

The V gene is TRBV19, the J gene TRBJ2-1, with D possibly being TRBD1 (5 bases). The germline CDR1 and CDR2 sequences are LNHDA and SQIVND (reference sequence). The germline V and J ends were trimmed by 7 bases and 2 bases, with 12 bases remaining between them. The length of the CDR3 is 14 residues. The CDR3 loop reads CASTRQGPYNEQFF. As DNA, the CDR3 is TGTGCCAGTACAAGGCAGGGCCCCTACAATGAGCAGTTCTTC.